This is a list of T cell receptor beta chains from one sample in a study of CD8+ T cells in alopecia areata. Only in-frame clones appear in the TCRdb table, and some are missing; sequencing was by immunoSEQ multiplex PCR. The data show 90,000 to 130,000 clones, 55% to 70% seen once. Specimen: NKG2D-low CD8+ T cells sorted from blood. Every receptor here comes from a human donor with alopecia areata. The CDR3 runs from the conserved cysteine through the conserved F or W. The order of the fields is CDR3 length, clone size, V gene, D gene, J gene, CDR3 DNA, CDR3 protein. D genes are given only for firm matches. Not every row has a clone size; where given, it reads once, few, many or a size class.

14	NA	TRBV29-1	TRBD1	TRBJ2-7	TGCAGCGTGGGGGGACAGGTGAACTTCTACGAGCAGTACTTC	CSVGGQVNFYEQYF
16	NA	TRBV6-5	NA	TRBJ1-5	TGTGCCAGCAGTTACTCGACAGACTTTAGCAATCAGCCCCAGCATTTT	CASSYSTDFSNQPQHF
16	NA	TRBV4-2	TRBD2	TRBJ2-7	TGTGCCAGCAGCCAAGGGGCTAGCGGGAGTAGGTACGAGCAGTACTTC	CASSQGASGSRYEQYF
14	NA	TRBV5-6	NA	TRBJ2-3	TGTGCCAGCAGCGGGGATCTTAGCACAGATACGCAGTATTTT	CASSGDLSTDTQYF
11	NA	TRBV2	NA	TRBJ1-3	TGTGCCAGTAGAAGTGGAAACACCATATATTTT	CASRSGNTIYF
15	few	TRBV4-1	TRBD2	TRBJ2-2	TGCGCCAGCAGCCCTCCTACTAGCGGGATAAAGGAGCTGTTTTTT	CASSPPTSGIKELFF
13	NA	TRBV5-4	NA	TRBJ2-7	TGTGCCAGCAGCTTGCGGGGAGGTTTCGAGCAGTACTTC	CASSLRGGFEQYF
14	few	TRBV13	NA	TRBJ2-7	TGTGCCAGCAGCTTGGGCTTAGAGGTCGACGAGCAGTACTTC	CASSLGLEVDEQYF
15	NA	TRBV13	TRBD2	TRBJ2-1	TGTGCCAGCAGCCCGGGACTAGCGGGGATCAATGAGCAGTTCTTC	CASSPGLAGINEQFF
13	NA	TRBV4-1	NA	TRBJ1-2	TGCGCCAGCACCGGGAGCTCCAACTATGGCTACACCTTC	CASTGSSNYGYTF
15	NA	TRBV7-3	TRBD2	TRBJ2-1	TGTGCCAGCAGCCCAACTAGCGGGAATAACAATGAGCAGTTCTTC	CASSPTSGNNNEQFF
17	NA	TRBV14	TRBD2	TRBJ2-1	TGTGCCAGCAGCTTCCTCGCTTCCGGGACTAGAAGGCATGAGCAGTTCTTC	CASSFLASGTRRHEQFF
16	once	TRBV7-8	TRBD2	TRBJ2-3	TGTGCCAGCAGCCTAAGACTAGCGGGAGGATCGGATACGCAGTATTTT	CASSLRLAGGSDTQYF
16	NA	TRBV7-3	TRBD1	TRBJ1-2	TGTGCCAGCAGCCCAGGGACAGCCCAAGGAAACTATGGCTACACCTTC	CASSPGTAQGNYGYTF